The 17 T cell receptor delta chains in this list originate from one sample, sequenced in a study of Vδ1+ human thymocytes. Study outcomes and limitations: In the thymus, TRG and TRD repertoires looked highly polyclonal with Gaussian CDR3 lengths.

These receptors have no identified antigens. Extracted RNA was reverse transcribed into cDNA. The CDR3 regions were amplified by multiplex PCR from V-gene primers to a constant-region primer. TCRdb reanalysed the multiplex PCR reads with CATT. The table records roughly 25,000 delta-chain clones, under 8.5% of them present only once. The sequencing sample was made of Vdelta1+ gamma-delta thymocytes from the thymus. Described subset: FACS-sorted CD3+ TCRalphabeta- TCRVdelta1+ TCRVdelta2- thymocytes. The source is a girl younger than two who had congenital heart surgery.

The chain employs TRDV1 and TRDJ1, with D maybe TRDD3 (5 bases). The CDR3 runs to 22 residues. V lost 0 bases, J lost 2 bases, and 31 bases lay in between. Germline CDR1 and CDR2: TSWWSYY and QGS. In DNA, the CDR3 is TGTGCTCTTGGGGAACTGATTCAGAGGGGGGGCGATACAACCGGTAGGACCGATAAACTCATCTTT. Encoded protein: CALGELIQRGGDTTGRTDKLIF.

The V gene is TRDV1, the J gene TRDJ1; 12 bases align to TRDD3. CDR1 is TSWWSYY and CDR2 is QGS in the germline V gene. The CDR3 is made up of 17 amino acids. V lost 0 bases, J lost 5 bases, and 7 bases stayed unmatched. The CDR3: CALGELPTGGYLDKLIF. As DNA, the CDR3 is TGTGCTCTTGGGGAACTTCCTACTGGGGGATACTTGGATAAACTCATCTTT.

This clone was seen more than once but under ten times. The chain recombines TRDV1 with TRDJ1, with D perhaps matching TRDD2 (7 bases). Trimming stripped 1 base from V and 5 bases from J, with 20 bases between. The CDR3 length is 17 residues. The germline CDR1 and CDR2 sequences are TSWWSYY and QGS. CDR3 nucleotides: TGTGCTCTTGGGGAACGGTTCCTACCGTGGGGGGTTGATAAACTCATCTTT. This codes for CALGERFLPWGVDKLIF.

The V call is TRDV1, the J call TRDJ1; TRDD3 aligns across 7 bases. This CDR3 has 16 amino acids. Trimming removed 1 base from V and 11 bases from J; junction bases left unmatched: 16. Germline V gene sequence: CDR1 TSWWSYY, CDR2 QGS. CDR3 DNA: TGTGCTCTTGGGGAACATATGGCTTGGGGGAGAGGGGTGCTCATCTTT. Encoded protein: CALGEHMAWGRGVLIF.

The J gene is TRDJ1, the V gene TRDV1, with 9 nucleotides matching TRDD3. The J gene, missing from TCRdb, was assigned here through DNA to germline matching. The V and J ends lost 3 bases and 3 bases, in that order; junction bases with no gene match: 11. The CDR3 loop spans 17 amino acids. In germline, CDR1 is TSWWSYY, CDR2 QGS. The CDR3 sequence is CALGEPLLGDDPDKLIF. DNA for the CDR3: TGTGCTCTTGGGGAGCCCCTACTGGGGGACGACCCCGATAAACTCATCTTT.

The gene calls are TRDV1 and TRDJ1; D is undetermined. Germline V gives CDR1 TSWWSYY, CDR2 QGS. Trimming removed 0 bases from V and 0 bases from J, with 20 bases in between. This CDR3 spans 19 amino acids. DNA for the CDR3: TGTGCTCTTGGGGAACTAAAAGTGTTGACGGGCCGCTACACCGATAAACTCATCTTT. It encodes CALGELKVLTGRYTDKLIF.

V usage is TRDV1 and J usage is TRDJ1; 10 bases align to TRDD3. Germline V gene sequence: CDR1 TSWWSYY, CDR2 QGS. Trimming removed 0 bases from V and 3 bases from J; junction bases left unmatched: 13. This CDR3 has 19 amino acids. In nucleotides, the CDR3 is TGTGCTCTTGGGGAACTCGTCGCCGGGGGATACGAGGGTTCCGATAAACTCATCTTT. It yields the protein CALGELVAGGYEGSDKLIF.

The genes are TRDV1 and TRDJ1; D not resolved. V lost 5 bases and J lost 1, with 17 bases in between. Germline CDR1 and CDR2: TSWWSYY and QGS. The CDR3 has 16 residues. This CDR3 reads CALGLLGEFVTDKLIF. The CDR3 nucleotides read TGTGCTCTTGGGCTTTTGGGCGAATTCGTCACCGATAAACTCATCTTT.

The gene calls are TRDV1 and TRDJ1; 7 nucleotides agree with TRDD3. CDR1 is TSWWSYY, CDR2 QGS, per germline. Losses at the gene ends were 1 base for V and 7 bases for J; bases not matched to a gene: 21. The CDR3 totals 19 residues. CDR3 in DNA: TGTGCTCTTGGGGAACAATCCGGCCCGCACTCTACTGGGGTAATTAAACTCATCTTT. It codes for CALGEQSGPHSTGVIKLIF.

No V gene call is available, although the J gene is TRDJ1; the table's D call of TRDD3 was not tested on the DNA. CDR3 size: 15 residues. The CDR3 DNA sequence: TGTGCTCTTGGGGGGGGTCTGGGGGGATACTCTCAGCTCATCTTT. Its translation is CALGGGLGGYSQLIF.

This clone was counted only a few times. An end of the junction does not agree with germline; a read error may underlie this. The chain employs TRDV1 and TRDJ1; 7 nucleotides agree with TRDD2. In germline, CDR1 is TSWWSYY, CDR2 QGS. The CDR3 covers 17 residues. In DNA, the CDR3 is TGTGCTCTTGGAGAACCCTTCCTCCAGAATGACACCGATAAACTCATCTTT. It translates to CALGEPFLQNDTDKLIF.

This clone was seen only a few times. The chain links TRDV1 to TRDJ1; 10 bases match TRDD3. Germline CDR1 TSWWSYY, CDR2 QGS. The CDR3 runs 21 residues. V was pared by 5 bases and J by 3 bases, with 24 bases of the junction left unmatched. The CDR3, as DNA: TGTGCTCTTGGGCCCCACCTACACTGGGGGATTGTGCGGTTGTACGCCGATAAACTCATCTTT. This translates into CALGPHLHWGIVRLYADKLIF.

This clone was counted between two and nine times. The chain links TRDV1 to TRDJ1; 9 bases match TRDD3. V was clipped by 1 base and J by 2 bases; unmatched bases: 14. This CDR3 spans 19 amino acids. Germline V gene lookup returns CDR1 TSWWSYY and CDR2 QGS. The CDR3 reads CALGEQSGIRFLGTDKLIF. In DNA form, the CDR3 reads TGTGCTCTTGGGGAACAATCGGGGATACGTTTCCTGGGGACCGATAAACTCATCTTT.

Notes on this clone: One end of the junction is discordant with germline, which a read error may explain. The rearrangement uses TRDV1 and TRDJ1, with 11 bases that match TRDD3. The germline V gene has CDR1 TSWWSYY and CDR2 QGS. CDR3 length: 22 residues. The CDR3 bases are TGTGCTCTCGGGGAACTTACGGGACCCTACCCACTGGGGGATATGAGGACCGATAAACTCATCTTT. It is translated as CALGELTGPYPLGDMRTDKLIF.

Concerning this clone itself: The same CDR3 is also encoded by other DNA sequences in this sample. The J gene is TRDJ1, the V gene TRDV1; D may be TRDD2 or TRDD3 (5 bases each). The CDR3 runs 19 residues. Germline assignment: CDR1 TSWWSYY and CDR2 QGS. Trimming took 4 bases from V and 4 from J, leaving 28 bases between them. CDR3 in amino acids: CALGGFLPYWLSGNDKLIF. CDR3 DNA sequence: TGTGCTCTTGGGGGGTTCCTCCCGTACTGGTTAAGTGGCAACGATAAACTCATCTTT.

V gene TRDV1 combines with J gene TRDJ1, with 9 bases identical to TRDD3. The CDR3 consists of 19 residues. V trimming: 2 bases; J trimming: 9 bases; junction bases outside the gene matches: 22. Germline assignment: CDR1 TSWWSYY and CDR2 QGS. The CDR3 reads CALGENPPAGGFAHMELIF. The DNA for the CDR3 is TGTGCTCTTGGGGAAAATCCGCCGGCTGGGGGATTCGCCCACATGGAACTCATCTTT.

This chain connects TRDV1 to TRDJ1, with 9 bases that match TRDD3. Unmatched junction bases numbered 16, after V lost 8 bases and J lost 0 bases. Germline assignment: CDR1 TSWWSYY and CDR2 QGS. CDR3 length equals 18 residues. The CDR3 loop is CALSCRLGIRLYTDKLIF. CDR3 DNA: TGTGCTCTTTCTTGCCGTCTGGGGATACGGTTGTACACCGATAAACTCATCTTT.